A single sample is the source of the 23 T cell receptor beta chains below, sequenced in a study of T cell repertoires in cytomegalovirus infection (dated by TCRdb to between 2018 and 2021). Their target antigens are unknown. Taken with the paper, the label for treatment or condition translates to: in vitro stimulation with specific CMV peptide epitopes to enrich CMV-specific T cells. The instrument given in TCRdb is Illumina HiSeq 1500. TCRdb applied fastp at Q25 and MiXCR to the public reads, then kept only in-frame beta chains. Each entry is one CDR3 protein sequence, shown with its most common DNA and genes. In this sample the table shows hundreds of thousands of distinct CDR3 sequences, about 31% of which occur a single time. The ten largest clones capture around 12% of the sample. The material was cultured CD8+ T cells from PBMCs, obtained from culture after CMV antigen stimulation. These receptors were collected from a human donor in good health (CMV status not recorded). Some clones in this sample may be carry-over from other donors' samples.

The genes are TRBV28 and TRBJ2-2; perhaps TRBD1 as D (6 bases). Trimming removed 3 bases from V and 2 bases from J, with 19 bases in between. The CDR3 is 18 amino acids. CDR1 is MDHEN and CDR2 is SYDVKM in the germline V gene. CDR3 amino acids: CASSLVQGFPYNTGELFF. The CDR3 DNA reads TGTGCCAGCAGTTTGGTACAGGGTTTTCCGTATAACACCGGGGAGCTGTTTTTT.

This clonotype was counted a few times. This chain uses TRBV12-5 with TRBJ2-3; no reliable D call. CDR3 size: 13 residues. CDR1 is LGHNT and CDR2 is FRNRAP in the germline V gene. V lost 6 bases and J lost 5, with 12 bases in between. CDR3 sequence: CASGTTREDTQYF. The CDR3 DNA follows: TGTGCTAGTGGAACCACAAGGGAAGATACGCAGTATTTT.

The gene calls are TRBV6-2 or TRBV6-3 and TRBJ1-5, with D tentatively TRBD1 (5 bases). This CDR3 spans 15 amino acids. With 6 bases removed from V and 1 base from J, the gap between germline ends came to 13 bases. Looked up from germline, CDR1 is MNHEY and CDR2 is SVGEGT. This CDR3 is CASSPEGVSNQPQHF. CDR3 nucleotide sequence: TGTGCCAGCAGCCCAGAAGGGGTCAGCAATCAGCCCCAGCATTTT.

This clonotype showed up just a few times. The chain joins TRBV27 to TRBJ2-7, with unresolved D. Germline CDR1 reads MNHEY; CDR2 reads SMNVEV (reference sequence). This CDR3 is 13 amino acids long. Trimming pared 6 bases from V and 4 bases from J, leaving 13 bases between. In DNA form, the CDR3 reads TGTGCCAGCAGACGTCGTCAACCGTACGAGCAGTACTTC. As protein: CASRRRQPYEQYF.

This clonotype showed up many times. V gene TRBV7-3 combines with J gene TRBJ1-1, with TRBD1 as a possible D gene (6 bases). The CDR3 extends over 17 amino acids. Trimming pared 2 bases from V and 1 base from J, leaving 17 bases between. Germline V lookup: CDR1 SGHTA, CDR2 FQGTGA. CDR3 sequence (DNA): TGTGCCAGCAGCTTAGGGTCGCCAGGGGAGGGGAACACTGAAGCTTTCTTT. It encodes CASSLGSPGEGNTEAFF.

The rearrangement links TRBV19 to TRBJ1-5, with D possibly TRBD1 on 5 matching bases. Germline CDR1 LNHDA, CDR2 SQIVND (reference sequence). CDR3 length: 18 residues. Trimming cost V 5 bases and J 0 bases, with 20 bases left between them. The CDR3 bases are TGTGCCAGTAGTGCGGGGACGGATCTTGAATTTAGCAATCAGCCCCAGCATTTT. It translates to CASSAGTDLEFSNQPQHF.

At least ten counts were recorded for this clonotype. The chain employs TRBV28 and TRBJ2-6; a possible D gene is TRBD2 (5 bases). V lost 5 bases and J lost 4, with 18 bases in between. Germline assignment: CDR1 MDHEN and CDR2 SYDVKM. This CDR3 has 17 amino acids. CDR3 sequence reads: CASSLLLASGGANVLTF. The CDR3 DNA reads TGTGCCAGCAGTCTTCTTCTAGCCTCGGGGGGGGCCAACGTCCTGACTTTC.

The gene calls are TRBV28 and TRBJ2-3; 8 nucleotides agree with TRBD1. J lost 0 bases, V lost 8 bases, and 7 bases had no gene match. Germline CDR1 MDHEN, CDR2 SYDVKM. CDR3 size: 15 residues. CDR3 amino acids: CASGYWDRSTDTQYF. CDR3 coding DNA: TGTGCCAGCGGCTATTGGGACAGGAGCACAGATACGCAGTATTTT. Full variable domain (rest looked up from reference TRBV28 and TRBJ2-3): DVKVTQSSRYLVKRTGEKVFLECVQDMDHENMFWYRQDPGLGLRLIYFSYDVKMKEKGDIPEGYSVSREKKERFSLILESASTNQTSMYLCASGYWDRSTDTQYFGPGTRLTVL.

The V call is TRBV27, the J call TRBJ1-1, with D possibly matching TRBD1 (6 bases). From germline, CDR1 is MNHEY and CDR2 SMNVEV (reference sequence). V was trimmed by 8 bases and J by 3 bases, leaving 16 bases between them. The CDR3 contains 14 residues. CDR3: CASLQQGRDTEAFF. Here the CDR3 DNA reads TGTGCCAGCCTTCAACAGGGTAGGGACACTGAAGCTTTCTTT.

This clonotype was seen more than once but under ten times. The chain carries TRBV7-6 and TRBJ2-1; 7 positions match TRBD2. Germline-derived CDR1 and CDR2 are SGHVS and FNYEAQ. The CDR3 spans 17 residues. V lost 3 bases to trimming and J lost 0 bases; unmatched junction nucleotides: 8. The CDR3, as DNA: TGTGCCAGCAGCTTGATCGCCGGGGGGAGCTCCTACAATGAGCAGTTCTTC. Translation: CASSLIAGGSSYNEQFF.

This clonotype was counted ten times or more. The chain combines TRBV6-5 with TRBJ1-1; tentative D call: TRBD1 (5 bases). Germline CDR1 is MNHEY and CDR2 is SVGAGI. With 2 bases removed from V and 1 base from J, the gap between germline ends came to 8 bases. This CDR3 is built from 14 residues. For the CDR3, the DNA is TGTGCCAGCAGTTACAGGGGAACGAACACTGAAGCTTTCTTT. This gives the protein CASSYRGTNTEAFF.

V gene TRBV19 combines with J gene TRBJ2-1, with D possibly TRBD2 on 7 matching bases. This CDR3 has 14 amino acids. V was clipped by 4 bases and J by 6 bases, with 13 bases between them. In germline, CDR1 is LNHDA, CDR2 SQIVND (reference sequence). The CDR3: CASSTGGLGNEQFF. CDR3 sequence (DNA): TGTGCCAGTAGTACGGGGGGCCTAGGCAATGAGCAGTTCTTC.

This clonotype has just one count. V is TRBV2 and J is TRBJ2-3, with 11 positions matching TRBD2. The germline V gene encodes CDR1 SNHLY and CDR2 FYNNEI. The junction had 8 bases not matched to a gene; V was cut back by 1 base and J by 5 bases. The CDR3 loop spans 17 amino acids. The CDR3 loop reads CASSEGSGGALGDTQYF. The CDR3 DNA reads as TGTGCCAGCAGTGAAGGTAGCGGGGGGGCATTAGGAGATACGCAGTATTTT.

This clonotype was seen a few times. V gene TRBV12-3 or TRBV12-4 combines with J gene TRBJ1-3; perhaps TRBD1 as D (5 bases). V was shortened by 5 bases and J by 7 bases, with 18 bases between the two germline ends. This CDR3 has 15 amino acids. The CDR3 nucleotides are TGTGCCAGCAGTCGCGCGACCACCCCAGGGAACACCATATATTTT. Translation: CASSRATTPGNTIYF.

The rearrangement links TRBV5-1 to TRBJ2-5, with D maybe TRBD1 (6 bases). The CDR3 length is 17 residues. Germline values: CDR1 SGHRS, CDR2 YFSETQ. With 0 bases removed from V and 1 base from J, the gap between germline ends came to 16 bases. The CDR3 protein is CASSLVWVGGTQETQYF. The DNA of the CDR3 is TGCGCCAGCAGCTTGGTCTGGGTAGGGGGAACCCAAGAGACCCAGTACTTC. Together with reference TRBV5-1 and TRBJ2-5, the CDR3 gives the full variable domain: KAGVTQTPRYLIKTRGQQVTLSCSPISGHRSVSWYQQTPGQGLQFLFEYFSETQRNKGNFPGRFSGRQFSNSRSEMNVSTLELGDSALYLCASSLVWVGGTQETQYFGPGTRLLVL.

This sequence joins TRBV7-2 and TRBJ1-1; TRBD1 is a possible D gene (6 bases). CDR1 and CDR2 from the germline V gene are SGHTA and FQGNSA. V was pared by 6 bases and J by 4 bases, with 18 bases between. The CDR3 sequence is 15 residues long. The CDR3 sequence is CASRKDRWRGTEAFF. CDR3 DNA sequence: TGTGCCAGCAGGAAAGACAGGTGGCGCGGCACTGAAGCTTTCTTT. Full variable domain (outside the CDR3, taken from reference TRBV7-2 and TRBJ1-1): GAGVSQSPSNKVTEKGKDVELRCDPISGHTALYWYRQSLGQGLEFLIYFQGNSAPDKSGLPSDRFSAERTGGSVSTLTIQRTQQEDSAVYLCASRKDRWRGTEAFFGQGTRLTVV.

The chain employs TRBV7-3 and TRBJ2-1, with 9 bases that match TRBD1. The CDR3 extends over 15 amino acids. Per the germline V gene, CDR1 is SGHTA and CDR2 is FQGTGA. V gave up 5 bases and J gave up 10 bases; unmatched junction bases: 12. CDR3 bases: TGTGCCAGCAGCACACCGGACAGGGGCCGGCCGGAGCAGTTCTTC. Translation: CASSTPDRGRPEQFF.

This clonotype was seen repeatedly, ten times or more. The chain recombines TRBV7-6 with TRBJ2-1; TRBD1 is a possible D gene (6 bases). V lost 5 bases to trimming and J lost 4 bases, with 15 bases between them. There are 15 residues in the CDR3. The germline V gene has CDR1 SGHVS and CDR2 FNYEAQ. The CDR3 bases are TGTGCCAGCAGCCGATCCGGGACACTATACAATGAGCAGTTCTTC. Translation: CASSRSGTLYNEQFF.

The rearrangement uses TRBV6-5 and TRBJ1-3; no reliable D call. Germline V CDR1 and CDR2: MNHEY, SVGAGI. Trimming shortened V by 6 bases and J by 4 bases, and 16 bases separated the two germline ends. The CDR3 is made up of 15 amino acids. CDR3 region: CASSEDRMFGNTIYF. CDR3 bases: TGTGCCAGCAGCGAGGACCGCATGTTCGGAAACACCATATATTTT.

The chain carries TRBV12-3 or TRBV12-4 and TRBJ1-3; D unclear. V lost 3 bases and J lost 4, with 10 bases in between. The CDR3 covers 14 residues. The CDR3 here is CASSFSVGGNTIYF. DNA for the CDR3: TGTGCCAGCAGTTTCTCCGTAGGGGGAAACACCATATATTTT.

This chain connects TRBV6-1 to TRBJ1-4, with D tentatively TRBD1 (5 bases). In germline, CDR1 is MNHNS, CDR2 SASEGT. This CDR3 region has 15 residues. Trimming took 6 bases from V and 2 from J, leaving 13 bases between them. The CDR3 DNA reads as TGTGCCAGCAGGTCACAGGCTTACACTAATGAAAAACTGTTTTTT. Its translation is CASRSQAYTNEKLFF.

Note on this clonotype: This clone may be a read error of a much larger clone one base away. This chain links TRBV19 with TRBJ1-1; no firm D call. CDR3 size: 15 residues. Germline V gene lookup returns CDR1 LNHDA and CDR2 SQIVND (reference sequence). The CDR3 DNA is TGTGCCTGTAGTCCCCGGGAGGGTTTGGGCACTGAAGCTTTCTTT. It specifies CACSPREGLGTEAFF. The whole variable domain, remainder taken from reference TRBV19 and TRBJ1-1, is DGGITQSPKYLFRKEGQNVTLSCEQNLNHDAMYWYRQDPGQGLRLIYYSQIVNDFQKGDIAEGYSVSREKKESFPLTVTSAQKNPTAFYLCACSPREGLGTEAFFGQGTRLTVV.

This clonotype was picked up one time. The chain joins TRBV19 to TRBJ1-3, with no clear D. CDR1 is LNHDA and CDR2 is SQIVND in the germline V gene (reference sequence). The CDR3 contains 15 residues. Trimming cost V 4 bases and J 0 bases, with 10 bases left between them. CDR3 in DNA: TGTGCCAGTAGTACGTCCGGGAGCTCTGGAAACACCATATATTTT. Translation: CASSTSGSSGNTIYF.